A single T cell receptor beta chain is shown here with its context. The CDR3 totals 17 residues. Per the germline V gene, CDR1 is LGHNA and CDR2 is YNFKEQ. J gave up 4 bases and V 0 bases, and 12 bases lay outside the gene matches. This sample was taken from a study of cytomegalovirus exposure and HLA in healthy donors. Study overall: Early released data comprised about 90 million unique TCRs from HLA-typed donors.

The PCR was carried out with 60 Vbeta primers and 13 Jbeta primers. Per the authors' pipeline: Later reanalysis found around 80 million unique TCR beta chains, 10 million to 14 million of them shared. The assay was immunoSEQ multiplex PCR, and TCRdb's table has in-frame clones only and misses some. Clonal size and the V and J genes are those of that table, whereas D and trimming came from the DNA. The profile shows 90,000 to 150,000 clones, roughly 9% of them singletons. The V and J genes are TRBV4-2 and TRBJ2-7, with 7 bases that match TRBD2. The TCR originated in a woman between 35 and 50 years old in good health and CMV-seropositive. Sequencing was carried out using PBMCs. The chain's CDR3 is CASSQENRAGVPYEQYF. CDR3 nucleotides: TGTGCCAGCAGCCAAGAAAATAGGGCGGGGGTCCCGTACGAGCAGTACTTC.